The TCR beta chain described here comes from a study of OX40 agonist ivuxolimab in advanced cancers. TCRdb keeps only in-frame clones here, not all; method: immunoSEQ multiplex PCR. This table holds under 100,000 clones, around 85% found once. Trimming took off 1 base at V and 2 bases at J, with 8 bases between the two ends. Germline V gives CDR1 SEHNR, CDR2 FQNEAQ (reference sequence). The CDR3 has 14 amino acids. V gene TRBV7-9 combines with J gene TRBJ1-2; no reliable D call. This clonotype originated in an adult with an advanced solid tumor such as melanoma, head and neck, liver or kidney cancer. Material: CD4+ or CD8+ T cells sorted from blood, obtained in a trial of the OX40 agonist ivuxolimab. Written as DNA, the CDR3 is TGTGCCAGCAGCTTAGGTGGGGAAAACTATGGCTACACCTTC. As protein: CASSLGGENYGYTF.